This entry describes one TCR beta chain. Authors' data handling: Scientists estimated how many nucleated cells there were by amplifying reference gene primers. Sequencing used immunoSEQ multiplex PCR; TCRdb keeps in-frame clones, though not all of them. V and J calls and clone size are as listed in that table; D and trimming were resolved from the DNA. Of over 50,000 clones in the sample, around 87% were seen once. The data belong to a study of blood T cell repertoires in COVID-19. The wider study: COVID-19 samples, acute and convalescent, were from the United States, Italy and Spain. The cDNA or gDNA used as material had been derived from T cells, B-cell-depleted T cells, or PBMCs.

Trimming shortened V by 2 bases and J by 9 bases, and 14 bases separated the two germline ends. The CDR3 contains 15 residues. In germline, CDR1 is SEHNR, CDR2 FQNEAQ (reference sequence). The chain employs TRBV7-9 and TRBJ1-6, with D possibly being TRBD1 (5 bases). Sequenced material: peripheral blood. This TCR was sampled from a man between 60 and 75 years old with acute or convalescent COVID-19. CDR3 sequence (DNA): TGTGCCAGCAGCTTATACCCAGGGTCCGTTTCACCCCTCCACTTT. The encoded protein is CASSLYPGSVSPLHF.